A single sample gave rise to the 9 T cell receptor beta chains below, sequenced in a study of T-cell reconstitution after alpha-beta-depleted transplantation in children. TCRbeta library construction was performed incorporating unique molecular identifiers. TCRdb used MiXCR to reprocess the PCR reads, holding one entry per CDR3 protein. The table records about 460,000 distinct CDR3 sequences, under 15% of them present only once. This material consisted of PBMCs from the stem cell graft donor, taken from the stem cell graft. The receptor source for this set is a human donor who donated a stem cell graft to a child with combined immunodeficiency.

This clonotype appeared many times. The chain has TRBV12-3 or TRBV12-4 and TRBJ2-3; a weak D match, TRBD2 (6 bases). Trimming left V 5 bases short and J 12 bases short, with 15 bases between. The CDR3 sequence is 12 residues long. The CDR3 spells CASSPGGPTQYF. In DNA, the CDR3 is TGTGCCAGCAGTCCCGGAGGGCCAACCCAGTATTTT.

This clonotype was observed a few times. The chain uses TRBV29-1 and TRBJ1-1; no clear D. In germline, CDR1 is SQVTM, CDR2 ANQGSEA. CDR3 length: 10 residues. V was cut by 5 bases and J by 12 bases, with 13 bases left in between. The CDR3 DNA is TGCAGCGTTACGAACGAGAGGACTTTCTTT. Its protein product is CSVTNERTFF.

This rearrangement joins TRBV7-3 to TRBJ2-2, with unresolved D. The CDR3 loop spans 16 amino acids. Trimming left V 0 bases short and J 4 bases short, with 12 bases between. Germline lookup yields CDR1 SGHTA and CDR2 FQGTGA. The CDR3 reads CASSLTPDRLTGELFF. CDR3 bases: TGTGCCAGCAGCTTAACCCCGGACCGTCTCACCGGGGAGCTGTTTTTT.

The table lists this clonotype with many counts. The chain couples TRBV5-1 to TRBJ2-3, with D possibly matching TRBD1 (6 bases). The CDR3 totals 17 residues. V lost 0 bases, J lost 1 base, and 15 bases lay in between. CDR1 SGHRS and CDR2 YFSETQ come from the germline V gene. The CDR3 sequence is CASSLAGAGAGTDTQYF. The CDR3 DNA follows: TGCGCCAGCAGCTTGGCGGGTGCAGGGGCGGGCACAGATACGCAGTATTTT.

This clonotype occurred a few times. The V call is TRBV7-8, the J call TRBJ2-1; D is unclear. The V end lost 0 bases, the J end lost 1 base, and 10 bases lay between the germline ends. This CDR3 has 16 residues. The V gene's germline CDR1 is SGHVS and CDR2 FQNEAQ. The CDR3 here is CASSLASALSYNEQFF. In DNA, the CDR3 is TGTGCCAGCAGCTTAGCCTCCGCACTTTCCTACAATGAGCAGTTCTTC.

V is TRBV6-1 and J is TRBJ2-7; 7 nucleotides line up with TRBD1. CDR3 length: 14 residues. V trimming: 6 bases; J trimming: 3 bases; junction bases outside the gene matches: 8. CDR1 MNHNS and CDR2 SASEGT come from the germline V gene. The CDR3 region is CASRTGQENYEQYF. CDR3 DNA: TGTGCCAGCAGGACCGGACAGGAAAACTACGAGCAGTACTTC.

In this sample, this clonotype turned up a few times. The V call is TRBV29-1, the J call TRBJ2-7; 10 bases are shared with TRBD1. This CDR3 is 13 amino acids long. Germline V lookup: CDR1 SQVTM, CDR2 ANQGSEA. After removal of 6 bases from V and 5 bases from J, the junction contained 7 bases not matched to a gene. This CDR3 reads CSVTGTGANEQYF. The CDR3 nucleotides read TGCAGCGTCACCGGGACAGGGGCTAACGAGCAGTACTTC.

This clonotype has more than one count but fewer than ten. The rearrangement uses TRBV4-3 and TRBJ1-4, with D unresolved. Trimming removed 0 bases at V and 7 bases at J, with 21 bases between. Germline values: CDR1 LGHNA, CDR2 YSLEER. The CDR3 contains 18 residues. CDR3: CASSQDLAGSLPSEKLFF. The CDR3 DNA reads as TGCGCCAGCAGCCAAGATCTGGCCGGGTCTCTACCTAGTGAAAAACTGTTTTTT.

This clonotype showed up many times. This chain links TRBV2 with TRBJ1-5; D is unclear. Germline CDR1 SNHLY, CDR2 FYNNEI. The V and J ends lost 6 bases and 3 bases respectively, with 6 bases between them. The CDR3 length is 12 residues. The CDR3 sequence is CASRALNQPQHF. In nucleotides, the CDR3 is TGTGCCAGCAGGGCTCTCAATCAGCCCCAGCATTTT. The variable domain in full, completed from reference TRBV2 and TRBJ1-5, reads EPEVTQTPSHQVTQMGQEVILRCVPISNHLYFYWYRQILGQKVEFLVSFYNNEISEKSEIFDDQFSVERPDGSNFTLKIRSTKLEDSAMYFCASRALNQPQHFGDGTRLSIL.